The source of this TCR beta chain is a study of CD8 T cells in Susac syndrome. Sequencing targeted TCR beta in blood CD8+ and CD4+ T cells. While CD8+ and CD4+ T cells were isolated negatively, TEMRA cells were enriched by FACS. This CDR3 spans 13 amino acids. Trimming pared 3 bases from V and 2 bases from J, leaving 7 bases between. Germline V gene lookup returns CDR1 SNHLY and CDR2 FYNNEI. Random-hexamer reverse transcription was applied to about 0.45 to 1 ug RNA. An immunoSEQ multiplex PCR generated amplified TCR beta CDR3 products spanning 54 Vbeta and 13 Jbeta. A single record per CDR3 protein comes from TCRdb applying MiXCR to the immunoSEQ multiplex PCR reads. The sample holds some 220,000 distinct CDR3 sequences, 95% seen once.

The V call is TRBV2, the J call TRBJ1-2; no definite D call. The TCR originated in a human donor with multiple sclerosis. Sequenced input: CD4+ T cells from PBMCs. The CDR3 is CASSDGRNYGYTF. The CDR3 DNA reads TGTGCCAGCAGTGACGGCAGAAACTATGGCTACACCTTC.